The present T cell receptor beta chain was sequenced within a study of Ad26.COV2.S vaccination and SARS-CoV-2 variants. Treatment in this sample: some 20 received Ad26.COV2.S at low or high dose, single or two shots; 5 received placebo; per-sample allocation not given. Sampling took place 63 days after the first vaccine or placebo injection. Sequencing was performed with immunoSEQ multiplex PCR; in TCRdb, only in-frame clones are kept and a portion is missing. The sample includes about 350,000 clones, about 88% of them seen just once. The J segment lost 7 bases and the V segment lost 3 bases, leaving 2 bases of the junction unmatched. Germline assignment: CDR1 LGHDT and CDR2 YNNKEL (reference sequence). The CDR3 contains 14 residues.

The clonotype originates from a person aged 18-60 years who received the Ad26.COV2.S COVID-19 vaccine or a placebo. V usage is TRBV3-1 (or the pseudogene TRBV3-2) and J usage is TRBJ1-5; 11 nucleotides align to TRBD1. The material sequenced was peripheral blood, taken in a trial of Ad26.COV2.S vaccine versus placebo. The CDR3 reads CASSQGTGGQPQHF. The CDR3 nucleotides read TGTGCCAGCAGCCAGGGGACAGGGGGACAGCCCCAGCATTTT.